The TCR beta chain under discussion was sequenced for a study of shared clonotypes between healthy human individuals. Study-wide context: For every donor, three CD4 naive, three CD4 memory, two CD8 naive and one CD8 memory plates were used. General observations from the study: Clonotypes shared by all four donors outscored non-shared clonotypes in generation probability. A small donor pool kept down the genetic and exposure-history diversity that was represented.

The V gene lost 0 bases and the J gene lost 1 base, with 8 bases spanning the gap. Germline V CDR1 and CDR2: SGHDT, YYEEEE. This CDR3 spans 14 amino acids. CD45RO negativity and positive selection for CCR7 defined naive CD8 cells, a population that excluded terminally differentiated effector memory CD45RA+ cells. Donors had no recently reported acute infections or vaccinations and were HIV-negative. Points on this clone: Its specificity is not known. Other nucleotide sequences from this sample produce the same CDR3.

Some clones are missing from TCRdb's copy, which holds only in-frame ones; the method was immunoSEQ multiplex PCR. Of under 2,000,000 clones listed, approximately 95% are singletons. This sequence was found in a man aged 18 to 29 in good health. The sequencing input was naive CD8+ T cells sorted from blood. The J gene is TRBJ2-7, the V gene TRBV5-6; a possible D gene is TRBD1 (6 bases). This CDR3 is CASSLDRASYEQYF. CDR3 bases: TGTGCCAGCAGCTTGGACAGGGCGTCCTACGAGCAGTACTTC.